The clone carrying this TCR beta chain was recorded only once. Its antigen is as yet unknown. These data originate in a study of chemoradiotherapy in HPV16-positive cancers. Study outcomes and limitations: Candidate HPV-specific clones and E7-related TCR motifs grew in tumor during treatment. HPV-specific T cells were functionally defined from only two HPV16-positive patients.

The CDR3 runs to 15 residues. Germline V gene sequence: CDR1 SGDLS, CDR2 YYNGEE. V lost 4 bases to trimming and J lost 5 bases; unmatched junction nucleotides: 7. Measured with immunoSEQ multiplex PCR; TCRdb has only the in-frame clones, and not every one. The table shows 9,500 to 15,000 clones, with more than 85% occurring only once. The sample in question was blood, obtained from a patient who underwent chemoradiotherapy. This rearrangement joins TRBV9 to TRBJ2-5; 11 nucleotides agree with TRBD1. The sequence came from a human donor with HPV-associated anogenital cancer. CDR3 sequence (DNA): TGTGCCAGCAGCCCTGGACAGGGGGCTCGGGAGACCCAGTACTTC. This encodes CASSPGQGARETQYF.